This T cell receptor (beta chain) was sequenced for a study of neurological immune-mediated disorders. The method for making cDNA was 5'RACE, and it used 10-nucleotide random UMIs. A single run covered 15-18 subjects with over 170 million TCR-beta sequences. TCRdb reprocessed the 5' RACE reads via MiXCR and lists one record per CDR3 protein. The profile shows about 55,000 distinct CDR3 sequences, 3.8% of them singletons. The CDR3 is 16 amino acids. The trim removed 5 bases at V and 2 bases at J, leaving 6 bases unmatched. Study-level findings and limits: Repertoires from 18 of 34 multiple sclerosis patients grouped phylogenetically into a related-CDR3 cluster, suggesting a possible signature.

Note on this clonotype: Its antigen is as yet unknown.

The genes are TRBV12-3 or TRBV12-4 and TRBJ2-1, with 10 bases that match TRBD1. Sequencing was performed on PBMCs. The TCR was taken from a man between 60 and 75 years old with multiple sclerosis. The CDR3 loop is CASSLGQGEPYNEQFF. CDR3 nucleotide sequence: TGTGCCAGCAGTCTTGGACAGGGGGAGCCCTACAATGAGCAGTTCTTC.